This note documents a single TCR beta chain sequence. Its antigen is still unknown. The sample originates from a study of identifying expanded T cells in peripheral blood. Collection occurred without any documented infections or immune events in donors. General observations from the study: Technical replicates showed around 1.2 changed clones; approximately 2 weeks 15 to 20; four weeks 19. Variance in clone template counts between approximately two-week samples significantly increased with total template count across all healthy donors.

The V end was cut by 7 bases, the J end by 0 bases, with 8 bases between. The germline V gene has CDR1 LNHDA and CDR2 SQIVND (reference sequence). The CDR3 contains 13 residues. Repertoires were generated with immunoSEQ multiplex PCR, while TCRdb's copy carries only in-frame clones and drops some. This sample has about 94,000 clones; approximately 91% occur once, and the top ten carry approximately 5%. The source material was blood. This TCR was sampled from a person aged 18 to 75 in good health. The rearrangement joins TRBV19 to TRBJ2-3, with D possibly being TRBD1 (6 bases). CDR3 sequence (DNA): TGTGCCAGTAAGGACAGCAGCACAGATACGCAGTATTTT. It yields the protein CASKDSSTDTQYF.